These 20 T cell receptor beta chains were sequenced from one sample in a study of OX40 agonist ivuxolimab in advanced cancers. Repertoires were generated with immunoSEQ multiplex PCR, while TCRdb's copy carries only in-frame clones and drops some. Of approximately 80,000 clones detected, about 90% appear once; the ten largest clones hold around 0.33%. The material was CD4+ or CD8+ T cells sorted from blood, obtained in a trial of the OX40 agonist ivuxolimab. The receptors were sampled from an adult with an advanced solid tumor such as melanoma, head and neck, liver or kidney cancer.

V is TRBV5-1 and J is TRBJ1-2, with a weak D call TRBD1 (5 bases). CDR1 is SGHRS, CDR2 YFSETQ, per germline. V was pared by 4 bases and J by 6 bases, with 16 bases between. This CDR3 comprises 14 residues. The CDR3 DNA reads as TGCGCCAGCAGCAGAGGGACGGGGCTAGATGGCTACACCTTC. Protein: CASSRGTGLDGYTF. Full variable domain (missing parts from reference TRBV5-1 and TRBJ1-2): KAGVTQTPRYLIKTRGQQVTLSCSPISGHRSVSWYQQTPGQGLQFLFEYFSETQRNKGNFPGRFSGRQFSNSRSEMNVSTLELGDSALYLCASSRGTGLDGYTFGSGTRLTVV.

CDR3 nucleotides: TGTGCCAGCAGCCAAACGTTCGACGCGAACACTGAAGCTTTCTTT. It encodes CASSQTFDANTEAFF. The chain links TRBV7-8 to TRBJ1-1; D uncertain. The V gene's germline CDR1 is SGHVS and CDR2 FQNEAQ. The ends were cut back, 5 bases at V and 1 base at J, with 14 bases in the middle. The CDR3 covers 15 residues.

This clone was detected a few times. This rearrangement joins TRBV6-1 to TRBJ1-1, with a tentative D call TRBD1 (5 bases). This CDR3 comprises 15 residues. The ends were cut back, 3 bases at V and 4 bases at J, with 15 bases in the middle. CDR1 MNHNS and CDR2 SASEGT come from the germline V gene. In DNA form, the CDR3 reads TGTGCCAGCAGTGATATGGCGGGGGTCGGCACTGAAGCTTTCTTT. It codes for CASSDMAGVGTEAFF.

This chain links TRBV6-5 with TRBJ1-1, with 7 bases matching TRBD1. This CDR3 region has 13 residues. J was trimmed by 2 bases and V by 5 bases; bases with no gene match: 2. CDR1 MNHEY and CDR2 SVGAGI come from the germline V gene. CDR3 bases: TGTGCCAGCAGTGACAGGGTAAACACTGAAGCTTTCTTT. It translates to CASSDRVNTEAFF.

The CDR3 nucleotides are TGTGCCAGTAGTATGTATGGCGGGACAGGGCTTTCGATAGGCTACACCTTC. Encoded protein: CASSMYGGTGLSIGYTF. The chain joins TRBV19 to TRBJ1-2; 9 nucleotides align to TRBD1. Germline lookup yields CDR1 LNHDA and CDR2 SQIVND (reference sequence). The CDR3 is made up of 17 amino acids. Losses at the gene ends were 3 bases for V and 8 bases for J; bases not matched to a gene: 16. The full variable domain, completed using reference TRBV19 and TRBJ1-2, is DGGITQSPKYLFRKEGQNVTLSCEQNLNHDAMYWYRQDPGQGLRLIYYSQIVNDFQKGDIAEGYSVSREKKESFPLTVTSAQKNPTAFYLCASSMYGGTGLSIGYTFGSGTRLTVV.

V is TRBV6-1 and J is TRBJ2-6; D not resolved. Trimming cost V 11 bases and J 0 bases, with 11 bases left between them. This CDR3 has 14 amino acids. CDR1 MNHNS and CDR2 SASEGT come from the germline V gene. In DNA form, the CDR3 reads TGTGCCTCAGCATATGTCTCTGGGGCCAACGTCCTGACTTTC. Protein product: CASAYVSGANVLTF.

V usage is TRBV25-1 and J usage is TRBJ1-2; D remains ambiguous. The CDR3 has 15 residues. CDR1 and CDR2 (germline): MGHDK, SYGVNS. V shed 1 base and J shed 0 bases, with 9 bases lying between them. CDR3 loop: CASSEWVGANYGYTF. The CDR3 DNA reads TGTGCCAGCAGTGAATGGGTCGGAGCTAACTATGGCTACACCTTC.

The V and J genes are TRBV7-2 and TRBJ2-5; 10 nucleotides align to TRBD2. This CDR3 is built from 16 residues. Germline V gives CDR1 SGHTA, CDR2 FQGNSA. J was trimmed by 7 bases and V by 2 bases; bases with no gene match: 10. The CDR3 loop reads CASSLRSGGGTGTQYF. CDR3 bases: TGTGCCAGCAGCTTAAGAAGCGGGGGGGGGACAGGGACCCAGTACTTC.

This clone appeared a few times. The gene calls are TRBV7-9 and TRBJ1-1; D is uncertain. This CDR3 has 15 amino acids. In germline, CDR1 is SEHNR, CDR2 FQNEAQ (reference sequence). V was pared by 1 base and J by 1 base, with 10 bases between. The CDR3 bases are TGTGCCAGCAGCTTAGTAACCACCGGGAACACTGAAGCTTTCTTT. Encoded protein: CASSLVTTGNTEAFF.

The rearrangement uses TRBV2 and TRBJ1-3; TRBD1 matches at 11 bases. This CDR3 is 16 amino acids long. Germline-derived CDR1 and CDR2 are SNHLY and FYNNEI. V lost 8 bases, J lost 2 bases, and 8 bases stayed unmatched. CDR3 sequence: CASLVRDRGTGNTIYF. Written as DNA, the CDR3 is TGTGCCAGCTTAGTCCGGGACAGGGGGACTGGAAACACCATATATTTT.

This chain links TRBV7-2 with TRBJ2-5; 12 bases agree with TRBD1. This CDR3 region has 17 residues. Germline V lookup: CDR1 SGHTA, CDR2 FQGNSA. After removal of 6 bases from V and 0 bases from J, the junction contained 8 bases not matched to a gene. CDR3: CASRAGTGGLYQETQYF. The CDR3 DNA reads TGTGCCAGCAGGGCCGGGACAGGGGGCTTGTACCAAGAGACCCAGTACTTC.

The rearrangement joins TRBV6-1 to TRBJ2-7; tentatively, D is TRBD1 (7 bases). V lost 2 bases and J lost 2, with 13 bases in between. The germline V gene encodes CDR1 MNHNS and CDR2 SASEGT. CDR3 length: 15 amino acids. The CDR3 loop is CASSERSRGAYEQYV. CDR3 bases: TGTGCCAGCAGTGAAAGGAGCAGGGGGGCCTACGAGCAGTACGTC.

The CDR3 DNA reads TGTGCCAGCAGTGAAAGGGGGGACAATACGAACACCGGGGAGCTGTTTTTT. This encodes CASSERGDNTNTGELFF. The chain joins TRBV2 to TRBJ2-2; perhaps D is TRBD1 or TRBD2 (6 bases each). Germline V gives CDR1 SNHLY, CDR2 FYNNEI. The CDR3 has 17 amino acids. V was shortened by 2 bases and J by 0 bases, with 13 bases between the two germline ends.

This clone was found once. The rearrangement joins TRBV5-1 to TRBJ2-4, with a tentative D call TRBD2 (6 bases). This CDR3 contains 13 residues. V gave up 2 bases and J gave up 7 bases, with 10 bases separating them. The germline CDR1 and CDR2 sequences are SGHRS and YFSETQ. CDR3: CASSFGGSNIQYF. The CDR3 bases are TGCGCCAGCAGCTTCGGAGGGTCGAACATTCAGTACTTC.

The chain employs TRBV5-1 and TRBJ1-1, with 7 bases lining up with TRBD1. Germline CDR1 and CDR2: SGHRS and YFSETQ. The CDR3 spans 15 residues. Losses at the gene ends were 4 bases for V and 3 bases for J; bases not matched to a gene: 9. Written as DNA, the CDR3 is TGCGCCAGCAGCCCGGGGGACAGTATGTACACTGAAGCTTTCTTT. It yields the protein CASSPGDSMYTEAFF.

The genes are TRBV6-1 and TRBJ2-7; TRBD1 agrees at 7 bases. The junction had 9 bases not matched to a gene; V was cut back by 6 bases and J by 4 bases. This CDR3 comprises 14 residues. Germline V gene lookup returns CDR1 MNHNS and CDR2 SASEGT. DNA for the CDR3: TGTGCCAGCAGGGGGACAGTAAGAATTTACGAGCAGTACTTC. It encodes CASRGTVRIYEQYF.

Note on this clone: A junction boundary mismatches the germline segment, possibly from a read error. This CDR3 is also generated by other DNA sequences in the sample. This rearrangement joins TRBV5-1 to TRBJ1-6; D uncertain. Germline CDR1 reads SGHRS; CDR2 reads YFSETQ. This CDR3 is built from 14 residues. The CDR3: CASSLAEYNSPLHF. In DNA form, the CDR3 reads TGCGCCAGCAGCTTGGCGGAGTATAATTCACCTCTCCACTTT.

This clone has just one count. V and J are TRBV5-1 and TRBJ2-6, with TRBD1 matching 8 bases. This CDR3 is 17 amino acids long. Unmatched junction bases numbered 4, after V lost 2 bases and J lost 0 bases. Looked up from germline, CDR1 is SGHRS and CDR2 is YFSETQ. This CDR3 reads CASSFRTGSSGANVLTF. For the CDR3, the DNA is TGCGCCAGCAGCTTTCGGACAGGGAGCTCTGGGGCCAACGTCCTGACTTTC.

This clone was seen a few times. The V and J genes are TRBV28 and TRBJ1-2; perhaps TRBD1 as D (5 bases). Per the germline V gene, CDR1 is MDHEN and CDR2 is SYDVKM. The V end lost 4 bases, the J end lost 5 bases, and 11 bases lay between the germline ends. The CDR3 runs to 13 residues. The CDR3 nucleotides are TGTGCCAGCAGTTGGGTGGGGGAGTATGGCTACACCTTC. Its protein is CASSWVGEYGYTF.

The CDR3 DNA sequence: TGTGCCAGCACACGACAGGGGCAGTTTAGCTATGGCTACACCTTC. Amino acid sequence: CASTRQGQFSYGYTF. V is TRBV6-6 and J is TRBJ1-2; 8 positions agree with TRBD1. Germline lookup yields CDR1 MNHNY and CDR2 SVGAGI (reference sequence). There are 15 residues in the CDR3. The junction had 11 bases not matched to a gene; V was cut back by 7 bases and J by 4 bases.